This T cell receptor (beta chain) was documented in a study of cytomegalovirus exposure and HLA in healthy donors. Study-level findings and limits: Trimming of TCR beta V- and J-genes showed a link, identified in a later analysis, to a missense DCLRE1C variant. Sequencing likely produced, as an artifact, a cluster of highly shared sequence variants. Per a prior analysis, the majority of TCR beta V segments were productive roughly 90% or roughly 30% of the time.

It was healthy bone marrow donors who served as donors. On this clone: The antigen remains undetermined.

The PCR used 60 Vbeta and 13 Jbeta primers. TCRdb keeps only in-frame clones here, not all; method: immunoSEQ multiplex PCR. The sample holds around 60,000 clones. Germline assignment: CDR1 LNHDA and CDR2 SQIVND (reference sequence). V lost 3 bases and J lost 8, with 16 bases in between. The CDR3 runs to 14 residues. This TCR came from a man younger than 45 in good health and CMV-seropositive. The sample consisted of PBMCs. The chain recombines TRBV19 with TRBJ1-2, with D possibly matching TRBD1 (6 bases). CDR3 DNA: TGTGCCAGTAGTATTTACAGGACCCAGGGGGGCTACACCTTC. Protein sequence: CASSIYRTQGGYTF.